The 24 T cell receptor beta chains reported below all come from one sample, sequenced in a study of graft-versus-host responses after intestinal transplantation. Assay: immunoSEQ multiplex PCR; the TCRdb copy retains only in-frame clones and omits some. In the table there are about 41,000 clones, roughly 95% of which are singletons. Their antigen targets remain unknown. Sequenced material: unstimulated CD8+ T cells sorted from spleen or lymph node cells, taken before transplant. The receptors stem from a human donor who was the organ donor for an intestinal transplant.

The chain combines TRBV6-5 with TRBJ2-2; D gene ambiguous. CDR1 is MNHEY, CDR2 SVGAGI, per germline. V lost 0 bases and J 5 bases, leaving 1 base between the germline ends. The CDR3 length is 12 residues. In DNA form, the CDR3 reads TGTGCCAGCAGTTACTCGACCGGGGAGCTGTTTTTT. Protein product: CASSYSTGELFF.

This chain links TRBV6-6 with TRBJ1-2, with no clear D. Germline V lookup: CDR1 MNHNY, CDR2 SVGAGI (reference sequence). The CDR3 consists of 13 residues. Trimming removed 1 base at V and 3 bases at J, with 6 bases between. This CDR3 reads CASSYFPDYGYTF. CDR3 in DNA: TGTGCCAGCAGTTACTTTCCGGACTATGGCTACACCTTC.

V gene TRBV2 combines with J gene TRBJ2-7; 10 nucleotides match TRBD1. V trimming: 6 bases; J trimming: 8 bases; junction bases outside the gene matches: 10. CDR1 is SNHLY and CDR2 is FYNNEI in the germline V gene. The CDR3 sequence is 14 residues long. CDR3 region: CASSDGTGVYKQYF. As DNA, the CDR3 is TGTGCCAGCAGCGACGGGACAGGGGTTTATAAGCAGTACTTC.

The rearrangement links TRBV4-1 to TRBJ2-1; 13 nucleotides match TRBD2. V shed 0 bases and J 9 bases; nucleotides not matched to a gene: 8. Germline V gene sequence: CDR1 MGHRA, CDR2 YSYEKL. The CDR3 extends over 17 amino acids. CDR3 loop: CASSQEGGLAGSSEQFF. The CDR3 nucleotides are TGCGCCAGCAGCCAAGAAGGGGGACTAGCGGGGTCGAGTGAGCAGTTCTTC.

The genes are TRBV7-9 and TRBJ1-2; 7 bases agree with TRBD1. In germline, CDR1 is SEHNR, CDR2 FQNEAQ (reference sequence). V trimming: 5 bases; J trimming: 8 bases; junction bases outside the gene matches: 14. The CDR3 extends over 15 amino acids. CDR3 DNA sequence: TGTGCCAGCAGCCCGGGACAGCAAAGAATAGGCGGCTACACCTTC. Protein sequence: CASSPGQQRIGGYTF.

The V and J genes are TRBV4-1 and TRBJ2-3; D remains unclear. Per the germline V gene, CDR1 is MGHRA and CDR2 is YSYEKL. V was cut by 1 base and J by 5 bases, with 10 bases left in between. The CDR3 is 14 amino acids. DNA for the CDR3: TGCGCCAGCAGCCAAGGGTCATGGGAAGATACGCAGTATTTT. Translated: CASSQGSWEDTQYF.

The CDR3 bases are TGTGCCAGTAGTATAGCCCAGGGGGCCTACGAGCAGTACTTC. Its translation is CASSIAQGAYEQYF. The J gene is TRBJ2-7, the V gene TRBV19; 7 positions match TRBD1. The V gene end was trimmed by 1 base and the J gene end by 2 bases; junction bases not matched to a gene: 2. CDR1 and CDR2 (germline): LNHDA, SQIVND (reference sequence). This CDR3 contains 14 residues.

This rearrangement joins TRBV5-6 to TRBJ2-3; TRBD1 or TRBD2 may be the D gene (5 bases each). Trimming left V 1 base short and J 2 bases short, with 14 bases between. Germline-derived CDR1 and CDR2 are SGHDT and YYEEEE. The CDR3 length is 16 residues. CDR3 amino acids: CASSLMLRGYTDTQYF. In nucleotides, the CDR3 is TGTGCCAGCAGCTTGATGTTGAGGGGATACACAGATACGCAGTATTTT.

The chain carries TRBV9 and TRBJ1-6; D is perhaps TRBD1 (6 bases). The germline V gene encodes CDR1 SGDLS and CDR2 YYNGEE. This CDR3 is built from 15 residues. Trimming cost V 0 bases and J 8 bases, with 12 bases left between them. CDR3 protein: CASSVESGAYSPLHF. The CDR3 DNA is TGTGCCAGCAGCGTAGAGTCAGGGGCGTATTCACCCCTCCACTTT.

DNA of the CDR3: TGTGCCAGCAGCTTAGGCCCGGGACAGGGGGAGGAAAAACTGTTTTTT. Translated, it gives CASSLGPGQGEEKLFF. The chain links TRBV11-2 to TRBJ1-4; the match to TRBD1 covers 11 bases. Germline-derived CDR1 and CDR2 are SGHAT and FQNNGV. The CDR3 is 16 amino acids. J was trimmed by 8 bases and V by 1 base; bases with no gene match: 6.

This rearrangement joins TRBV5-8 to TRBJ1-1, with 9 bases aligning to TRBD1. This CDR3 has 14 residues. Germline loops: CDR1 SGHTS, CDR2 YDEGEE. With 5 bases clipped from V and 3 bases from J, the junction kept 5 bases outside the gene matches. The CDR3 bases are TGTGCCAGCAGGACGGGACAGGGTGACACTGAAGCTTTCTTT. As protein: CASRTGQGDTEAFF. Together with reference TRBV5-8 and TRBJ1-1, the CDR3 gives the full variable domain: EAGVTQSPTHLIKTRGQQATLRCSPISGHTSVYWYQQALGLGLQFLLWYDEGEERNRGNFPPRFSGRQFPNYSSELNVNALELEDSALYLCASRTGQGDTEAFFGQGTRLTVV.

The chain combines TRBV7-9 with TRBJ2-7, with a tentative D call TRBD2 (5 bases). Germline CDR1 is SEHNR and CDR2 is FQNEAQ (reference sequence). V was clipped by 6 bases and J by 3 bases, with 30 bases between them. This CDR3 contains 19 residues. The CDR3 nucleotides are TGTGCCAGCAGTTCTCCGTCGGACCGGAGGACGCCTGAATTCTACGAGCAGTACTTC. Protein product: CASSSPSDRRTPEFYEQYF.

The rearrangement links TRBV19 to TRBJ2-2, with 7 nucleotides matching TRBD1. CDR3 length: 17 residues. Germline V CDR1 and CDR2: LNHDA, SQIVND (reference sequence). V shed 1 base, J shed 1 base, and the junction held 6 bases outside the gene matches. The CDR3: CASSIGVDRLNTGELFF. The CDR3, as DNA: TGTGCCAGTAGTATAGGGGTGGACAGGCTGAACACCGGGGAGCTGTTTTTT.

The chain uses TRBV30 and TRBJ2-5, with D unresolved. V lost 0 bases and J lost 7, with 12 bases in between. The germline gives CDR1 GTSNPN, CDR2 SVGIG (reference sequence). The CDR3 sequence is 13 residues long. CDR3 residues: CAWSVEVGWTQYF. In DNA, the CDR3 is TGTGCCTGGAGTGTCGAGGTTGGTTGGACCCAGTACTTC.

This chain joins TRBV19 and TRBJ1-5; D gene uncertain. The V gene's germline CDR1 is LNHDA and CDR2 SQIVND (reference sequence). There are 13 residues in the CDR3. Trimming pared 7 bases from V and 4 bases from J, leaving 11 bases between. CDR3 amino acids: CASKVGSNQPQHF. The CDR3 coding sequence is TGTGCCAGTAAGGTCGGAAGTAATCAGCCCCAGCATTTT. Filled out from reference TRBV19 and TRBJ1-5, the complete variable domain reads DGGITQSPKYLFRKEGQNVTLSCEQNLNHDAMYWYRQDPGQGLRLIYYSQIVNDFQKGDIAEGYSVSREKKESFPLTVTSAQKNPTAFYLCASKVGSNQPQHFGDGTRLSIL.

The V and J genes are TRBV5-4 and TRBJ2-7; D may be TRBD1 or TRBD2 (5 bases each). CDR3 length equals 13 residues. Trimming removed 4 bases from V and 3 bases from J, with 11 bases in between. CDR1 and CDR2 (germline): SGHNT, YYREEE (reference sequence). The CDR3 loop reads CASSQGPLYEQYF. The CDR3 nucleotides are TGTGCCAGCAGCCAGGGACCGCTCTACGAGCAGTACTTC. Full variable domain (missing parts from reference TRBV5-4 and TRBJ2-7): ETGVTQSPTHLIKTRGQQVTLRCSSQSGHNTVSWYQQALGQGPQFIFQYYREEENGRGNFPPRFSGLQFPNYSSELNVNALELDDSALYLCASSQGPLYEQYFGPGTRLTVT.

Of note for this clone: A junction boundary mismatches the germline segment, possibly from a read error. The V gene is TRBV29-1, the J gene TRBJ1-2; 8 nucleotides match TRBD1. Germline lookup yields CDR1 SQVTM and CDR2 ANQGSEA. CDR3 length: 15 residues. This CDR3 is CSVESTDRVVYDYTF. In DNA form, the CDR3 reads TGCAGCGTTGAATCAACGGACAGGGTCGTCTATGACTACACCTTC.

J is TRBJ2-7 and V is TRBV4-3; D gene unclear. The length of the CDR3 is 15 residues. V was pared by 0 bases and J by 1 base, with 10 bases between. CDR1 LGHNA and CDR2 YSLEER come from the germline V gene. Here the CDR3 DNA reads TGCGCCAGCAGCCAAGATCGGTACATTTCCTACGAGCAGTACTTC. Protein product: CASSQDRYISYEQYF.

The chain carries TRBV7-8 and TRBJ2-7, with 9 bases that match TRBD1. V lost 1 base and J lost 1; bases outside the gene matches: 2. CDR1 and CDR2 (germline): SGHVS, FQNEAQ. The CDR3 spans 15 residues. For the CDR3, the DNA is TGTGCCAGCAGCTTAGAGGGACAGGGATCCTACGAGCAGTACTTC. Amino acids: CASSLEGQGSYEQYF.

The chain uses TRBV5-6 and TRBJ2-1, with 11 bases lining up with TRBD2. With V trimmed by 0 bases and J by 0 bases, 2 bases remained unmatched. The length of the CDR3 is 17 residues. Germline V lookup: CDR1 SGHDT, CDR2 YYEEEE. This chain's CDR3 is CASSLGLAGSSYNEQFF. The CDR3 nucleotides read TGTGCCAGCAGCTTGGGACTAGCGGGGAGCTCCTACAATGAGCAGTTCTTC.

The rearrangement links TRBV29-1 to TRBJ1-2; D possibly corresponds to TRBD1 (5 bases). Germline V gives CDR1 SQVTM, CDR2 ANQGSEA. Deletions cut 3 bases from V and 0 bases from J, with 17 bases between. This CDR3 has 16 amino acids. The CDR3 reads CSVEAGASAPNYGYTF. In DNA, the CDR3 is TGCAGCGTTGAGGCCGGGGCCTCCGCTCCTAACTATGGCTACACCTTC.

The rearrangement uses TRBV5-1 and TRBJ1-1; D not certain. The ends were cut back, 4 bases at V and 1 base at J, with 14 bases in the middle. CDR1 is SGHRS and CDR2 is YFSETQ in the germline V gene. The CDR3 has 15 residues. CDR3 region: CASSTSPGQNTEAFF. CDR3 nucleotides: TGCGCCAGCAGCACCTCCCCCGGGCAGAACACTGAAGCTTTCTTT.

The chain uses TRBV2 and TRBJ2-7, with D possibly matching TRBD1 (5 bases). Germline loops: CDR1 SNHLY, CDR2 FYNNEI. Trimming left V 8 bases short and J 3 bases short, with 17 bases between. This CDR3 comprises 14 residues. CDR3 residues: CASGATTNFYEQYF. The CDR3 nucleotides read TGTGCCAGCGGGGCTACTACTAACTTCTACGAGCAGTACTTC.

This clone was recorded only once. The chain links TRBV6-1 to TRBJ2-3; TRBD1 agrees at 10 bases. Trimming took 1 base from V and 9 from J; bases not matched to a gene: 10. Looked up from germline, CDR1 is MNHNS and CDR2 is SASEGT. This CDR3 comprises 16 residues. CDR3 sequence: CASSEGDTGQGETQYF. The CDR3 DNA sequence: TGTGCCAGCAGTGAAGGGGACACCGGACAGGGGGAGACGCAGTATTTT.